These 9 T cell receptor beta chains originate from one sample sequenced in a study of technical replicates of blood from a few donors. The data were produced by immunoSEQ multiplex PCR, yet TCRdb's version contains in-frame clones alone and is incomplete. The sample consists of about 6,900 clones, 90% to 97% of them appearing once. The sequencing sample was made of PBMCs. Source of these receptors: a human donor in good health.

This clone came up a few times. The chain couples TRBV19 to TRBJ1-5; 7 bases line up with TRBD1. This CDR3 has 14 residues. J was trimmed by 4 bases and V by 3 bases; bases with no gene match: 3. Germline CDR1 reads LNHDA; CDR2 reads SQIVND (reference sequence). CDR3 residues: CASSMYRGNQPQHF. CDR3 DNA sequence: TGTGCCAGTAGTATGTACAGGGGAAATCAGCCCCAGCATTTT.

The CDR3 nucleotides are TGTGCCAGCAGTTCTAGCGGATACTACGAGCAGTACTTC. This gives the protein CASSSSGYYEQYF. The rearrangement links TRBV27 to TRBJ2-7, with 7 bases aligning to TRBD2. V was pared by 4 bases and J by 3 bases, with 3 bases of the junction left unmatched. Germline-derived CDR1 and CDR2 are MNHEY and SMNVEV (reference sequence). This CDR3 spans 13 amino acids.

The chain is built from TRBV5-1 and TRBJ2-2, with D perhaps matching TRBD2 (5 bases). Germline assignment: CDR1 SGHRS and CDR2 YFSETQ. The CDR3 is 14 amino acids. V lost 0 bases, J lost 4 bases, and 7 bases lay in between. CDR3 in amino acids: CASSLAGVTGELFF. The CDR3 DNA follows: TGCGCCAGCAGCTTGGCCGGGGTCACCGGGGAGCTGTTTTTT.

V gene TRBV6-5 combines with J gene TRBJ2-5; 7 bases align to TRBD2. Per the germline V gene, CDR1 is MNHEY and CDR2 is SVGAGI. CDR3 size: 12 residues. J lost 5 bases, V lost 6 bases, and 3 bases had no gene match. CDR3 nucleotide sequence: TGTGCCAGCAGCGGGAGGTTGGAGACCCAGTACTTC. The encoded protein is CASSGRLETQYF.

The chain is built from TRBV28 and TRBJ1-2; D not certain. CDR1 is MDHEN, CDR2 SYDVKM, per germline. The V and J ends lost 5 bases and 3 bases respectively, with 10 bases between them. The CDR3 totals 13 residues. The DNA of the CDR3 is TGTGCCAGCAGTCCCCCTCACTACTATGGCTACACCTTC. This codes for CASSPPHYYGYTF.

This chain joins TRBV27 and TRBJ2-1, with 10 bases aligning to TRBD2. The germline CDR1 and CDR2 sequences are MNHEY and SMNVEV (reference sequence). The CDR3 runs to 16 residues. With V trimmed by 5 bases and J by 1 base, 5 bases remained unmatched. CDR3 residues: CASSTQLAGSYNEQFF. The CDR3 nucleotides are TGTGCCAGCAGTACACAACTAGCGGGATCCTACAATGAGCAGTTCTTC.

This clone was seen just once. The chain carries TRBV19 and TRBJ2-3; maybe TRBD1 (5 bases). The CDR3 is made up of 14 amino acids. From germline, CDR1 is LNHDA and CDR2 SQIVND (reference sequence). Trimming stripped 4 bases from V and 1 base from J, with 9 bases between. CDR3 DNA: TGTGCCAGTAGTAACCTACAGGGCACAGATACGCAGTATTTT. Its protein is CASSNLQGTDTQYF.

The chain joins TRBV30 to TRBJ2-3; TRBD2 might be the D (5 bases). The CDR3 runs to 14 residues. CDR1 and CDR2 (germline): GTSNPN, SVGIG (reference sequence). Trimming pared 2 bases from V and 0 bases from J, leaving 9 bases between. The CDR3 DNA follows: TGTGCCTGGAGTAAAGGCGGGAGCACAGATACGCAGTATTTT. It encodes CAWSKGGSTDTQYF.

This chain uses TRBV6-5 with TRBJ1-2, with TRBD1 matching 9 bases. The germline CDR1 and CDR2 sequences are MNHEY and SVGAGI. V lost 6 bases to trimming and J lost 8 bases; unmatched junction nucleotides: 7. The CDR3 spans 13 residues. The CDR3: CASRLGQGGGYTF. The CDR3 DNA reads as TGTGCCAGCAGACTGGGACAGGGTGGAGGCTACACCTTC.